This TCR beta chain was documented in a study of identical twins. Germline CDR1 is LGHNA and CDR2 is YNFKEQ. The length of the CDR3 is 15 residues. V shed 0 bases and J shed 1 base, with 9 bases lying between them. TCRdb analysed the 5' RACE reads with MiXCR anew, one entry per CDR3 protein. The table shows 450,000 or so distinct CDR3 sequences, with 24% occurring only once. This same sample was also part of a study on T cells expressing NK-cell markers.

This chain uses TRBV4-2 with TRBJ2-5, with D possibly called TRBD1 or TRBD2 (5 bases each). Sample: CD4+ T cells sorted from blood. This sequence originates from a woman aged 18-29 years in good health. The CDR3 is CASSQDGTPQETQYF. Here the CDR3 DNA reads TGTGCCAGCAGCCAAGATGGGACCCCCCAAGAGACCCAGTACTTC.